The source of this T cell receptor (beta chain) is a study of blood T cell repertoires in COVID-19. In the study overall: The United States, Italy and Spain supplied acute and convalescent COVID-19 samples. T cells, B-cell-depleted T cells, or PBMCs provided the cDNA or gDNA that served as material.

CDR1 and CDR2 from the germline V gene are MNHEY and SVGAGI. V was clipped by 7 bases and J by 4 bases, with 13 bases between them. This CDR3 comprises 14 residues. The protocol was immunoSEQ multiplex PCR, while the TCRdb copy is restricted to in-frame clones and leaves out a portion. The data hold 450,000 to 600,000 clones, with roughly nine tenths observed a single time. Researchers sorted participants into cohorts using their self-reported clinical history. This chain uses TRBV6-5 with TRBJ1-4; maybe TRBD1 (6 bases). The sequencing input was PBMCs or T cells enriched from blood (not recorded which). This clonotype was sampled from a woman aged 18-30 years who had recovered from COVID-19. The CDR3 protein is CASTMDSYNEKLFF. CDR3 in DNA: TGTGCCAGCACGATGGACAGTTATAATGAAAAACTGTTTTTT.